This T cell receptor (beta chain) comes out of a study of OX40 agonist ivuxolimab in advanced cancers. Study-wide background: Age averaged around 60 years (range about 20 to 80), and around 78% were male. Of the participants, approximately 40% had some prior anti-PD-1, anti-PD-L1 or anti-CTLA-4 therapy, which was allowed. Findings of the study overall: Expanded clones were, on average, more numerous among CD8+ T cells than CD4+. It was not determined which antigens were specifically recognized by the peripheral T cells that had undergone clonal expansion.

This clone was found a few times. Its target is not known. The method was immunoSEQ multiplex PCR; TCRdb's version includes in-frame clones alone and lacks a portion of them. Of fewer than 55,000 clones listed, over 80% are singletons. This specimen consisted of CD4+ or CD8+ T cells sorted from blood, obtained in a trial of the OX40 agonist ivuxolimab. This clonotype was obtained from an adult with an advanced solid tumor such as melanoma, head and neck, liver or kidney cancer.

The CDR3 DNA reads TGTGCCAGCAGCCCCTCCGCGCTCTATGGCTACACCTTC. Translated, it gives CASSPSALYGYTF. This chain uses TRBV7-9 with TRBJ1-2, with unresolved D. The germline V gene has CDR1 SEHNR and CDR2 FQNEAQ (reference sequence). CDR3 size: 13 residues. Trimming pared 5 bases from V and 4 bases from J, leaving 11 bases between.